This paragraph covers one T cell receptor beta chain sequence. This sample is part of a study of blood T cell repertoires in COVID-19. Looking at the study overall: T cells, B-cell-depleted T cells, or PBMCs provided the cDNA or gDNA that served as material.

CDR3 length: 11 residues. With 5 bases removed from V and 7 bases from J, the gap between germline ends came to 8 bases. Looked up from germline, CDR1 is SGHTA and CDR2 is FQGNSA. Authors' analysis steps: Reference gene primer amplification in the assay estimated nucleated cell counts. Data came from immunoSEQ multiplex PCR; TCRdb stores just in-frame clones and leaves some out. That table supplies the V and J calls and clone size; D and trimming were determined from the DNA. The data hold around 340,000 clones, with 83% observed a single time. The sample consisted of peripheral blood. This clonotype was obtained from a man younger than 40 with active or convalescent COVID-19. The rearrangement uses TRBV7-2 and TRBJ1-1, with D unclear. The CDR3 sequence: CASSGYSEAFF. CDR3 nucleotide sequence: TGTGCCAGCAGCGGTTACAGTGAAGCTTTCTTT.